Sequencing of this T cell receptor (beta chain) was carried out in a study of T cell responses to AZD1222 COVID-19 vaccine. Points from the study as a whole: Reports say nearly half of spike-specific TCRs go after unmutated variant regions. In a largely white British group with more females than males, clonal diversity was possibly underestimated. There were repertoire samples only from the period after the peak T cell response. Two doses of AZD1222 preceded a rise in Spike-specific TCR breadth and depth.

Comments on this clone: Antigen: not known.

The CDR3 has 18 residues. From germline, CDR1 is SGHTA and CDR2 FQGTGA. V was trimmed by 2 bases and J by 9 bases, leaving 26 bases between them. Here immunoSEQ multiplex PCR was the method, and the copy in TCRdb shows in-frame clones only, minus some. The table lists around 81,000 clones, over 80% of them singletons, with around 3% in the top ten. This chain connects TRBV7-3 to TRBJ2-1; D is possibly TRBD1 or TRBD2 (5 bases each). The TCR sequence derives from an adult in good health. The sequencing used peripheral blood, collected on day 0 of AZD1222 vaccination. CDR3 loop: CASSLGNRGGALGPEQFF. The CDR3 nucleotides read TGTGCCAGCAGCTTAGGTAACCGGGGTGGGGCTTTGGGCCCTGAGCAGTTCTTC. Variable domain in full (rest from reference TRBV7-3 and TRBJ2-1): GAGVSQTPSNKVTEKGKYVELRCDPISGHTALYWYRQSLGQGPEFLIYFQGTGAADDSGLPNDRFFAVRPEGSVSTLKIQRTERGDSAVYLCASSLGNRGGALGPEQFFGPGTRLTVL.